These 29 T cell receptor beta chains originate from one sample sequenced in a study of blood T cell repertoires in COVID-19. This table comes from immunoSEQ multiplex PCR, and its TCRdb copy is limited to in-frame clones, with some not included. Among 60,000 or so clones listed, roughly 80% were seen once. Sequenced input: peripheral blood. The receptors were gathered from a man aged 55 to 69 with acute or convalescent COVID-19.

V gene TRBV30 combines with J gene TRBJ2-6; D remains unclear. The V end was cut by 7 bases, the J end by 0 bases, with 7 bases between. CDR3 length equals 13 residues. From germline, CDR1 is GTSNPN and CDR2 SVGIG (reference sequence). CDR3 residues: CASESSGANVLTF. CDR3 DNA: TGTGCCTCAGAAAGCTCTGGGGCCAACGTCCTGACTTTC.

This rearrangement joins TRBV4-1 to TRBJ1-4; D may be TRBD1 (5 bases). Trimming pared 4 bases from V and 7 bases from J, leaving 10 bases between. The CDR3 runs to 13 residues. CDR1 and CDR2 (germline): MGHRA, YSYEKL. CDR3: CASSPLGGEKLFF. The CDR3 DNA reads TGCGCCAGCAGCCCACTGGGGGGTGAAAAACTGTTTTTT.

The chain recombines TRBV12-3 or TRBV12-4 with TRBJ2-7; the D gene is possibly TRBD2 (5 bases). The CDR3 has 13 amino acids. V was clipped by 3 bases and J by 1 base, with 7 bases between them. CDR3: CASSFAGSYEQYF. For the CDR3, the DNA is TGTGCCAGCAGTTTTGCGGGTTCCTACGAGCAGTACTTC.

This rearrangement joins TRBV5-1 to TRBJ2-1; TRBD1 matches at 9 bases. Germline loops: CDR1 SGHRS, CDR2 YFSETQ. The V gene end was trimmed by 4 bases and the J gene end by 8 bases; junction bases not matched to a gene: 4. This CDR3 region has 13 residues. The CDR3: CASSQDRGDEQFF. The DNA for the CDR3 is TGCGCCAGCAGCCAGGACAGGGGTGATGAGCAGTTCTTC.

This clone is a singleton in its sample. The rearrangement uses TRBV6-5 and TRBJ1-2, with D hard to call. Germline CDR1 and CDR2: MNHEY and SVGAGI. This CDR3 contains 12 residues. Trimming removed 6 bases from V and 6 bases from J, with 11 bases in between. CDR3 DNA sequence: TGTGCCAGCAGGCCGGGAACGGATGGCTACACCTTC. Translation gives CASRPGTDGYTF.

This CDR3 is CASSSRLKGTDYGYTF. CDR3 coding DNA: TGTGCCAGCAGCTCACGCCTCAAGGGGACAGACTATGGCTACACCTTC. This rearrangement joins TRBV7-9 to TRBJ1-2, with TRBD1 identical over 7 bases. The CDR3 runs 16 residues. V gave up 4 bases and J gave up 3 bases; unmatched junction bases: 11. Germline CDR1 SEHNR, CDR2 FQNEAQ (reference sequence).

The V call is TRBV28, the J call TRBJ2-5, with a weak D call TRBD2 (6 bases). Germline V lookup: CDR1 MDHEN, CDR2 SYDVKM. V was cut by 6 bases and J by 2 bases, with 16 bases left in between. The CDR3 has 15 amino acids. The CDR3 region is CASRAGAGRQETQYF. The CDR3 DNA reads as TGTGCCAGCAGAGCCGGGGCAGGGAGGCAAGAGACCCAGTACTTC.

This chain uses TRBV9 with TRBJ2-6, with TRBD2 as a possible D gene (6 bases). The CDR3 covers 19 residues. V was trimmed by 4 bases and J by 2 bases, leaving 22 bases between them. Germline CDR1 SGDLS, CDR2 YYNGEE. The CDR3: CASSSPRRGEGTGANVLTF. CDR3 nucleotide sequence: TGTGCCAGCAGCTCCCCCCGGCGGGGAGAAGGAACTGGGGCCAACGTCCTGACTTTC.

CDR3 amino acids: CASSPGRTSNEKLFF. The CDR3 nucleotides read TGTGCCAGCTCACCAGGGAGGACATCTAATGAAAAACTGTTTTTT. V is TRBV18 and J is TRBJ1-4; possibly TRBD1 for D (5 bases). In germline, CDR1 is KGHSH, CDR2 LQKENI. Trimming left V 2 bases short and J 3 bases short, with 10 bases between. The CDR3 loop spans 15 amino acids. Together with reference TRBV18 and TRBJ1-4, the CDR3 gives the full variable domain: NAGVMQNPRHLVRRRGQEARLRCSPMKGHSHVYWYRQLPEEGLKFMVYLQKENIIDESGMPKERFSAEFPKEGPSILRIQQVVRGDSAAYFCASSPGRTSNEKLFFGSGTQLSVL.

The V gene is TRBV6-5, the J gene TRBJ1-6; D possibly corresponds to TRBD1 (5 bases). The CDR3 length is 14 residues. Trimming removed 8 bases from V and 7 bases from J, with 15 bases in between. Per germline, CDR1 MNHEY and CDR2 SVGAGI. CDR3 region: CASAEGRRNSPLHF. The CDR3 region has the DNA TGTGCCAGCGCCGAGGGGAGGAGAAATTCACCCCTCCACTTT.

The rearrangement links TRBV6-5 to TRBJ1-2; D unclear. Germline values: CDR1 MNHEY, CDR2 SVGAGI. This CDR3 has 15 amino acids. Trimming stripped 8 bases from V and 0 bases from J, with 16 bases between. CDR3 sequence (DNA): TGTGCCAGCGGGGAACGCGGAGGTCCTAACTATGGCTACACCTTC. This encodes CASGERGGPNYGYTF.

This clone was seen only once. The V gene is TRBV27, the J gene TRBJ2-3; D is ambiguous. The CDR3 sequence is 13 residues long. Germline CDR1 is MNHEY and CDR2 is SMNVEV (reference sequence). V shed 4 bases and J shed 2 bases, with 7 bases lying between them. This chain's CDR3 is CASSSTATDTQYF. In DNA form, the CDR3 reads TGTGCCAGCAGTTCAACTGCCACAGATACGCAGTATTTT.

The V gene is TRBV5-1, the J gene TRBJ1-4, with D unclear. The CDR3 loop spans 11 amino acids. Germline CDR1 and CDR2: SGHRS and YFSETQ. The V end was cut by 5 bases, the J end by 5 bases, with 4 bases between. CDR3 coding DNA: TGCGCCAGCAGTTCAAATGAAAAACTGTTTTTT. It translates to CASSSNEKLFF. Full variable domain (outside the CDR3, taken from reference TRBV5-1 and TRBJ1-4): KAGVTQTPRYLIKTRGQQVTLSCSPISGHRSVSWYQQTPGQGLQFLFEYFSETQRNKGNFPGRFSGRQFSNSRSEMNVSTLELGDSALYLCASSSNEKLFFGSGTQLSVL.

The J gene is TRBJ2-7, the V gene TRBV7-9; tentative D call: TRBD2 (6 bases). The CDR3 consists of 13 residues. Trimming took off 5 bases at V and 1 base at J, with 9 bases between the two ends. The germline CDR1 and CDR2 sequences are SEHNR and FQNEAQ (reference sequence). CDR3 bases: TGTGCCAGCAGCGACCGGGGGTCCTACGAGCAGTACTTC. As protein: CASSDRGSYEQYF.

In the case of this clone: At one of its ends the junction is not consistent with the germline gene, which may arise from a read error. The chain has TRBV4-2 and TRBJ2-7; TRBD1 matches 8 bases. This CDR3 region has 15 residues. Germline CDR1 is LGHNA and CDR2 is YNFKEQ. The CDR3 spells CASSQDATGGNEQYF. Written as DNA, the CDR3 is TGTGCCAGCAGTCAAGATGCAACAGGGGGAAACGAGCAGTACTTC.

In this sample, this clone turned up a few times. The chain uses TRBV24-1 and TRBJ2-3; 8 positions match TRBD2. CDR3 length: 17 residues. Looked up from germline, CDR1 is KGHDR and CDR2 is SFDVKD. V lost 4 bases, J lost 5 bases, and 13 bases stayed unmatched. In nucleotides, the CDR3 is TGTGCCACCAGTGACCCCGCGGGACTAGATTTGGGAGATACGCAGTATTTT. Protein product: CATSDPAGLDLGDTQYF.

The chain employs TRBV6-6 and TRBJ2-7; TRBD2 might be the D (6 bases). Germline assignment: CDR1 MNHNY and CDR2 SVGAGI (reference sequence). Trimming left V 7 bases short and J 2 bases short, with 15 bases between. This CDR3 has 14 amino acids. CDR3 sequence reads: CASMSGLSAYEQYF. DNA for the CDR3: TGTGCCAGCATGTCGGGACTTTCAGCCTACGAGCAGTACTTC.

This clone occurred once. The CDR3 loop is CASSAGQGSSTDTQYF. The DNA for the CDR3 is TGTGCCAGCAGCGCCGGACAGGGATCAAGCACAGATACGCAGTATTTT. The chain employs TRBV9 and TRBJ2-3; 8 bases are shared with TRBD1. In germline, CDR1 is SGDLS, CDR2 YYNGEE. The CDR3 consists of 16 residues. Trimming took 3 bases from V and 0 from J; bases not matched to a gene: 6.

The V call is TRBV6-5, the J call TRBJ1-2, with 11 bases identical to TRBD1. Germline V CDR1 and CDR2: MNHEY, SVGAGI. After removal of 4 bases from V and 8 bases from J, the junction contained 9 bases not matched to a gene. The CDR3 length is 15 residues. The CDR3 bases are TGTGCCAGCAGTTTAAATCCCGGGACAGGGGGAGGCTACACCTTC. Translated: CASSLNPGTGGGYTF.

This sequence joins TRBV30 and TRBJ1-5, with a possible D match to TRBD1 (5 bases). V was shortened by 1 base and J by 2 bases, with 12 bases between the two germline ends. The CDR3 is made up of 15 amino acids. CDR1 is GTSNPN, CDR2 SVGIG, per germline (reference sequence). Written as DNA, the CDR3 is TGTGCCTGGAGTGGAGGAGGGGCTGGCAATCAGCCCCAGCATTTT. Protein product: CAWSGGGAGNQPQHF.

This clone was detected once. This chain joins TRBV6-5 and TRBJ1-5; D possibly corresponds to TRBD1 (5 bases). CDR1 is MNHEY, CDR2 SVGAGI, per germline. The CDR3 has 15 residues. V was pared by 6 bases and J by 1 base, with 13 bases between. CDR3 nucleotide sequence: TGTGCCAGCAGCCAACGGGGGAACAGCAATCAGCCCCAGCATTTT. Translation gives CASSQRGNSNQPQHF.

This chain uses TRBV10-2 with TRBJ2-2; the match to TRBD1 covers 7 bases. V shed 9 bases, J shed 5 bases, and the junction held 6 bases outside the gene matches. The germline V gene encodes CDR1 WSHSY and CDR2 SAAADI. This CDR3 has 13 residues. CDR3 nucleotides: TGCGCCAGTCGACAGGGCTCGACCGGGGAGCTGTTTTTT. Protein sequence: CASRQGSTGELFF.

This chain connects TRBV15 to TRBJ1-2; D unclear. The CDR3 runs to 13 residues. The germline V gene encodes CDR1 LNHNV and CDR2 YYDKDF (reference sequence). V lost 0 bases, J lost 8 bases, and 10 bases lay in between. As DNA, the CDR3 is TGTGCCACCAGCAGAGATCTGATCGAGGGCTACACCTTC. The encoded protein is CATSRDLIEGYTF. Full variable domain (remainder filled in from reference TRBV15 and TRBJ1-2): DAMVIQNPRYQVTQFGKPVTLSCSQTLNHNVMYWYQQKSSQAPKLLFHYYDKDFNNEADTPDNFQSRRPNTSFCFLDIRSPGLGDTAMYLCATSRDLIEGYTFGSGTRLTVV.

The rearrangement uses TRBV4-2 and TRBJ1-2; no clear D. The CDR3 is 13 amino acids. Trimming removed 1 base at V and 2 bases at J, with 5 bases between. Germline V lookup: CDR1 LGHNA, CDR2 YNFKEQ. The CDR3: CASSQGQNYGYTF. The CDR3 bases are TGTGCCAGCAGCCAAGGACAAAACTATGGCTACACCTTC.

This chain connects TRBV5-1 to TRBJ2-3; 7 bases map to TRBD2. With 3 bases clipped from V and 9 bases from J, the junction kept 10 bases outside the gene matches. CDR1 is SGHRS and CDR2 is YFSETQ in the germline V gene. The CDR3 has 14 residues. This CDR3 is CASSSYLLARTQYF. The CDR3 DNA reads TGCGCCAGCAGCTCGTATTTACTAGCGAGAACGCAGTATTTT.

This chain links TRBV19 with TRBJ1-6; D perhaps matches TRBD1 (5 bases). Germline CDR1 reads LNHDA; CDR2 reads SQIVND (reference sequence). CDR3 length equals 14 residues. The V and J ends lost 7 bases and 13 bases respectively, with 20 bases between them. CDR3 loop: CASTQSVGGTPLHF. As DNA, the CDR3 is TGTGCCAGTACTCAATCCGTCGGGGGTACGCCCCTCCACTTT.

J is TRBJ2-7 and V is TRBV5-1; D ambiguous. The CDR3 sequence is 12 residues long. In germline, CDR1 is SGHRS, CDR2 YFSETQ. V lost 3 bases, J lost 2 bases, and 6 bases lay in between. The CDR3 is CASSSTPYEQYF. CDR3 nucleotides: TGCGCCAGCAGCTCGACACCCTACGAGCAGTACTTC.

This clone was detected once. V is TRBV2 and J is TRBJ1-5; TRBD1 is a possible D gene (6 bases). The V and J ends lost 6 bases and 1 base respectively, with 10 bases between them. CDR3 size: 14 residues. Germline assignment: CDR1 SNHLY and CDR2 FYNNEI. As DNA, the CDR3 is TGTGCCAGCAGGGGACAAGTAAGCAATCAGCCCCAGCATTTT. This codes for CASRGQVSNQPQHF.

CDR3 nucleotides: TGTGCCAGCAGCTACGCGCCAGAAAGCGGCTATGGCTACACCTTC. Its translation is CASSYAPESGYGYTF. The chain links TRBV7-2 to TRBJ1-2; D is unresolved. The CDR3 has 15 amino acids. Germline lookup yields CDR1 SGHTA and CDR2 FQGNSA. Deletions cut 4 bases from V and 4 bases from J, with 16 bases between.